This T cell receptor (beta chain) appears in the sequencing data of a study of tumor-infiltrating lymphocytes in primary liver carcinoma. Study results and limitations: Relative to tumor region pairs, the tumor-adjacent and tumor-blood pairs showed overlap that was lower.

Concerning this clonotype: Its cognate antigen is unknown. The junction and the germline gene differ at one end; a read error may be behind it.

The CDR3 loop spans 15 amino acids. The V gene's germline CDR1 is MDHEN and CDR2 SYDVKM. The authors made TCR beta cDNA from around 500 ng total RNA with a constant-region primer. Amplification in three nested multiplex PCR rounds with slightly modified ARM-PCR gave rise to TCR beta libraries. Each of the first two PCR rounds ran roughly 9 cycles with TRBV1-TRBV30 forward and C-beta reverse primers. TCRdb itself ran the multiplex PCR reads through MiXCR, one entry per CDR3 protein. In the table there are around 210,000 distinct CDR3 sequences, less than 75% of which are singletons. The source of the blood RNA was unsorted whole blood, and germline DNA was extracted as well.

The sequenced sample was peripheral blood. This chain uses TRBV28 with TRBJ1-5; perhaps TRBD1 as D (5 bases). This sequence was found in a woman aged 55-70 years with primary liver carcinoma and hepatitis B virus infection. The CDR3 DNA follows: TGTCCCAGCATCTCGCCAGGGCAGGGAAGTCAGCTCCAGCATTTT. Its translation is CPSISPGQGSQLQHF. The full variable domain, rest sourced from reference TRBV28 and TRBJ1-5, is DVKVTQSSRYLVKRTGEKVFLECVQDMDHENMFWYRQDPGLGLRLIYFSYDVKMKEKGDIPEGYSVSREKKERFSLILESASTNQTSMYLCPSISPGQGSQLQHFGDGTRLSIL.